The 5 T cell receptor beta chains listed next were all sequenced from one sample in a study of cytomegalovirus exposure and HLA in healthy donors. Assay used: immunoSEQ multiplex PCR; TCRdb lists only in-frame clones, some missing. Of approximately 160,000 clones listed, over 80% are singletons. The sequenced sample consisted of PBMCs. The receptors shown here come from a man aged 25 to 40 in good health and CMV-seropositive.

In nucleotides, the CDR3 is TGTGCCAGCAGCGAGAAGATGGAGACAGGGGCGGAGACCCAGTACTTC. Translation: CASSEKMETGAETQYF. The rearrangement uses TRBV9 and TRBJ2-5, with 8 bases aligning to TRBD1. The trim removed 3 bases at V and 5 bases at J, leaving 12 bases unmatched. The CDR3 loop spans 16 amino acids. Per germline, CDR1 SGDLS and CDR2 YYNGEE.

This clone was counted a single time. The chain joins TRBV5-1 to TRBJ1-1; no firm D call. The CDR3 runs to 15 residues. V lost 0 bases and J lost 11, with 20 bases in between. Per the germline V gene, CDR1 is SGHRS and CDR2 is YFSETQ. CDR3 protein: CASSLASGTLGGAFF. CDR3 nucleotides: TGCGCCAGCAGCTTGGCTTCCGGAACCCTAGGTGGGGCTTTCTTT. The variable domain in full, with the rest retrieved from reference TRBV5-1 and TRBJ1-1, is KAGVTQTPRYLIKTRGQQVTLSCSPISGHRSVSWYQQTPGQGLQFLFEYFSETQRNKGNFPGRFSGRQFSNSRSEMNVSTLELGDSALYLCASSLASGTLGGAFFGQGTRLTVV.

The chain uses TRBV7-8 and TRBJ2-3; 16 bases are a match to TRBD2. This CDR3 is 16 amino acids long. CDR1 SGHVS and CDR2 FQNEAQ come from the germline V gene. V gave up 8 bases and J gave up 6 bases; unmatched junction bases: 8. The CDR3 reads CASLGLAGGRVDTQYF. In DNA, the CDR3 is TGTGCCAGCCTGGGACTAGCGGGGGGGCGTGTGGATACGCAGTATTTT.

DNA of the CDR3: TGTGCCAGCAGCTCGGACAGACTGAACACAGATACGCAGTATTTT. Protein product: CASSSDRLNTDTQYF. This chain uses TRBV4-2 with TRBJ2-3; D is possibly TRBD1 (6 bases). Germline V gene lookup returns CDR1 LGHNA and CDR2 YNFKEQ. CDR3 size: 15 residues. Trimming shortened V by 5 bases and J by 2 bases, and 14 bases separated the two germline ends.

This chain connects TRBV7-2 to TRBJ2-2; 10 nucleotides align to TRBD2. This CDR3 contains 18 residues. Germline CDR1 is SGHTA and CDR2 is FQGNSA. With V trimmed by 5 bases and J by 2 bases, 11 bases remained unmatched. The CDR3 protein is CASSIRLAGQINTGELFF. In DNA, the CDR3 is TGTGCCAGCAGCATCCGACTAGCGGGCCAGATTAACACCGGGGAGCTGTTTTTT. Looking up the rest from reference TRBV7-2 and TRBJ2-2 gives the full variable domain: GAGVSQSPSNKVTEKGKDVELRCDPISGHTALYWYRQSLGQGLEFLIYFQGNSAPDKSGLPSDRFSAERTGGSVSTLTIQRTQQEDSAVYLCASSIRLAGQINTGELFFGEGSRLTVL.